Presented here are 9 T cell receptor beta chains from one specimen sequenced in a study of regulatory T cells in long-lasting Graves disease. The sample's time point: persistent/refractory GD, antithyroid drugs over 5 years with positive TRAb. RNA extracted from PBMCs served as the sequencing template. According to the study, TCR beta libraries were built with iRepertoire HTBI primers and CDR3-region Arm-PCR. TCRdb itself ran the multiplex PCR reads through MiXCR, one entry per CDR3 protein. The sample lists about 660,000 distinct CDR3 sequences, 30% occurring once. The sequenced sample was peripheral blood mononuclear cells (PBMCs), obtained when the disease was refractory, from a patient treated with antithyroid drugs. Source of these receptors: a female donor with Graves disease.

This clonotype has ten or more counts. This chain links TRBV6-2 or TRBV6-3 with TRBJ2-5, with TRBD2 as a possible D gene (5 bases). V lost 4 bases and J 0 bases, leaving 18 bases between the germline ends. The germline CDR1 and CDR2 sequences are MNHEY and SVGEGT. This CDR3 has 17 residues. Here the CDR3 DNA reads TGTGCCAGCAGTTTATGCCTAGTCAGCGGACACCAAGAGACCCAGTACTTC. Residues: CASSLCLVSGHQETQYF.

The chain is built from TRBV30 and TRBJ1-5; D not resolved. Germline-derived CDR1 and CDR2 are GTSNPN and SVGIG (reference sequence). The V end was cut by 5 bases, the J end by 0 bases, with 5 bases between. The CDR3 consists of 12 residues. As DNA, the CDR3 is TGTGCCTGGGGTAATAGCAATCAGCCCCAGCATTTT. This codes for CAWGNSNQPQHF.

The chain couples TRBV27 to TRBJ1-1; D may be TRBD1 (5 bases). The CDR3 contains 14 residues. CDR1 MNHEY and CDR2 SMNVEV come from the germline V gene (reference sequence). The V end was cut by 6 bases, the J end by 0 bases, with 11 bases between. CDR3 in amino acids: CASRVGGLNTEAFF. CDR3 DNA: TGTGCCAGCAGGGTGGGGGGTTTGAACACTGAAGCTTTCTTT.

This clonotype was seen more than once but under ten times. The chain joins TRBV12-3 or TRBV12-4 to TRBJ1-1, with TRBD1 matching 9 bases. CDR3 size: 13 residues. V shed 6 bases, J shed 5 bases, and the junction held 4 bases outside the gene matches. CDR3 sequence reads: CASSWTGVTEAFF. CDR3 bases: TGTGCCAGCAGCTGGACAGGGGTAACTGAAGCTTTCTTT.

The chain employs TRBV5-1 and TRBJ1-1, with D tentatively TRBD1 (5 bases). Trimming shortened V by 7 bases and J by 3 bases, and 13 bases separated the two germline ends. The CDR3 sequence is 13 residues long. Germline-derived CDR1 and CDR2 are SGHRS and YFSETQ. CDR3 sequence: CASARGAYTEAFF. In nucleotides, the CDR3 is TGCGCCAGCGCCCGGGGCGCCTACACTGAAGCTTTCTTT.

The chain couples TRBV6-1 to TRBJ1-4; D may be TRBD1 (5 bases). Trimming shortened V by 6 bases and J by 10 bases, and 12 bases separated the two germline ends. Germline V CDR1 and CDR2: MNHNS, SASEGT. The CDR3 is 12 amino acids. The DNA of the CDR3 is TGTGCCAGCAGCAGGACAATGGGAAAACTGTTTTTT. This codes for CASSRTMGKLFF.

This clonotype was observed a single time. The chain recombines TRBV5-6 with TRBJ1-2; a possible D gene is TRBD1 (6 bases). Per the germline V gene, CDR1 is SGHDT and CDR2 is YYEEEE. The CDR3 length is 15 residues. Trimming stripped 0 bases from V and 4 bases from J, with 13 bases between. The DNA of the CDR3 is TGTGCCAGCAGCTTGGACAGGGAGTGGGGCTATGGCTACACCTTC. It translates to CASSLDREWGYGYTF.

The chain employs TRBV4-1 and TRBJ1-4, with unresolved D. V gave up 3 bases and J gave up 3 bases, with 11 bases separating them. The CDR3 has 15 residues. Germline CDR1 reads MGHRA; CDR2 reads YSYEKL. The CDR3 DNA follows: TGCGCCAGCAGCCAGGAAGGGTTTTCTAATGAAAAACTGTTTTTT. This encodes CASSQEGFSNEKLFF.

Only a few counts were recorded for this clonotype. The rearrangement links TRBV19 to TRBJ1-2; D gene uncertain. V was cut by 5 bases and J by 3 bases, with 13 bases left in between. The CDR3 is 14 residues long. The germline CDR1 and CDR2 sequences are LNHDA and SQIVND (reference sequence). The CDR3 DNA sequence: TGTGCCAGTAGTGTCGAGGCGCGCGACTATGGCTACACCTTC. Amino acid sequence: CASSVEARDYGYTF.